The entry that follows covers one T cell receptor (beta chain) sequence. No cognate antigen has been identified for it. One base away there is no much larger clone; base qualities are not given. TCRbeta CDR3 regions were amplified from genomic DNA by means of the immunoSEQ Assay, a bias-controlled multiplex PCR. For the original study's pipeline: Nucleated cell counts per sample were estimated from amplification of reference gene primers within the assay. To quantify the absolute abundance of each unique TCRbeta CDR3 rearrangement, sequence reads were collapsed and filtered. For each sample, productive Simpson clonality was calculated as the square root of Simpson's diversity index over productive rearrangements. This immuneACCESS table, as held by TCRdb, lists in-frame sequences with V and J called but not all clones. Of the missing ones, under half trace to an unresolved V gene in checked studies; the others have no known cause. For V, J and clone size, that table is used; D and trimming come from the DNA. Within this sample are under 500,000 clones, with 75% to 90% of them counted one time only. Around 1.1% of the sample comes from the top ten.

Enrolling through a virtual design, the prospective study's participants ranged in age from roughly 18 to 90 years and lived across around 25 United States geographic areas. To assign participants to cohorts, the prospective study relied on clinical history that participants themselves reported in a screening survey and a study questionnaire. ImmuneRACE Cohort 3 recovered participants were defined by two consecutive negative NP/OP PCR tests, healthcare professional clearance, or symptom resolution. Mobile phlebotomists in the prospective study collected whole blood, serum and a nasopharyngeal or oropharyngeal swab from every participant. Participants in the prospective study had the option to provide additional blood draws and questionnaires over a roughly 2-month period. Prospective study blood samples were shipped either frozen or at room temperature before DNA extraction. This sample is part of a study of blood T cell repertoires in COVID-19 (dated by TCRdb to 2019 to 2021). Regarding the complete study: Samples covering the acute and convalescent phases of COVID-19 were provided by collaborators in the United States, Italy and Spain. The material from the prospective study consisted of cDNA or gDNA derived from T cells, B-cell-depleted T cells, or PBMCs. The dataset comprised deeply sampled blood TCRbeta repertoires from subjects exposed to, actively infected with, or recovered from COVID-19. The repertoires were released in a freely available public database meant as a resource for research on the immune response to SARS-CoV-2. The samples were drawn from the first 160 participants of the ongoing ImmuneRACE study and from 1,254 subjects provided by 6 global collaborators. A de-identified subject ID, COVID-19 status, age in years and sex were almost always included in the sample metadata. Where HLA class I and class II types were available, the types were taken from metadata supplied by the sample provider, not from assay-based typing. Here is what the overall study found, with its caveats: The quantity of clinical and demographic metadata differed by source and by participant and was supplied without curation.

V loses 6 bases of germline sequence and J loses 7 bases, and the interval between the two ends is 6 bases. The germline V gene (reference sequence) specifies DFQATT as CDR1 and SNEGSKA as CDR2. The CDR3 sequence holds 10 residues, the cysteine and phenylalanine included. The kept DNA is CDR3 alone, 30 bases in frame from the first base. The chain couples TRBV20-1 to TRBJ1-4; the D gene is unclear. Sequencing used PBMCs or T cells enriched from blood (not recorded which). This clonotype was obtained from a man younger than 45 who had recovered from COVID-19. The CDR3 in this case is CSARREKLFF. The sequenced DNA: TGCAGTGCCAGGCGTGAAAAACTGTTTTTT.